The 30 T cell receptor beta chains presented below share a single source sample, sequenced in a study of blood T cell repertoires in COVID-19. Measured with immunoSEQ multiplex PCR; TCRdb has only the in-frame clones, and not every one. The sample has around 400,000 clones; about 90% are singletons. The sequencing input was peripheral blood. All receptors derive from a woman younger than 45 with COVID-19, enrolled during active disease.

This chain joins TRBV24-1 and TRBJ2-1, with 9 bases identical to TRBD1. The V segment lost 4 bases and the J segment 8 bases; nucleotides outside the gene matches: 8. The germline CDR1 and CDR2 sequences are KGHDR and SFDVKD. The CDR3 runs 15 residues. This CDR3 is CATSEPGTGIHEQFF. The DNA for the CDR3 is TGTGCCACCAGTGAACCCGGGACAGGGATCCATGAGCAGTTCTTC.

The rearrangement uses TRBV28 and TRBJ1-5; a possible D gene is TRBD1 (6 bases). CDR1 MDHEN and CDR2 SYDVKM come from the germline V gene. CDR3 length: 16 amino acids. V was cut by 4 bases and J by 0 bases, with 13 bases left in between. The CDR3 DNA is TGTGCCAGCAGTTCCTCAGGACAGATTAGCAATCAGCCCCAGCATTTT. Translation: CASSSSGQISNQPQHF. Combining the CDR3 with reference TRBV28 and TRBJ1-5 gives the whole variable domain DVKVTQSSRYLVKRTGEKVFLECVQDMDHENMFWYRQDPGLGLRLIYFSYDVKMKEKGDIPEGYSVSREKKERFSLILESASTNQTSMYLCASSSSGQISNQPQHFGDGTRLSIL.

This clone was counted between two and nine times. The gene calls are TRBV28 and TRBJ1-1, with 7 bases that match TRBD1. Germline CDR1 is MDHEN and CDR2 is SYDVKM. The CDR3 is 14 residues long. The V gene end was trimmed by 5 bases and the J gene end by 5 bases; junction bases not matched to a gene: 8. CDR3 protein: CASSLKTGRTEAFF. DNA for the CDR3: TGTGCCAGCAGTCTCAAGACAGGGCGTACTGAAGCTTTCTTT.

The genes are TRBV5-1 and TRBJ1-4; TRBD1 matches 12 bases. The CDR3 consists of 15 residues. CDR1 and CDR2 from the germline V gene are SGHRS and YFSETQ. V lost 2 bases to trimming and J lost 8 bases; unmatched junction nucleotides: 4. In DNA form, the CDR3 reads TGCGCCAGCAGCTTAATAGGGACAGGGGGCGAAAAACTGTTTTTT. The encoded protein is CASSLIGTGGEKLFF.

This clone was counted only a few times. The chain employs TRBV5-4 and TRBJ1-4, with D maybe TRBD1 (5 bases). Per germline, CDR1 SGHNT and CDR2 YYREEE (reference sequence). The CDR3 is made up of 15 amino acids. The ends were cut back, 4 bases at V and 7 bases at J, with 17 bases in the middle. The chain's CDR3 is CASSPGGDRVEKLFF. CDR3 bases: TGTGCCAGCAGCCCGGGAGGAGACAGAGTTGAAAAACTGTTTTTT. Looking up the rest from reference TRBV5-4 and TRBJ1-4 gives the full variable domain: ETGVTQSPTHLIKTRGQQVTLRCSSQSGHNTVSWYQQALGQGPQFIFQYYREEENGRGNFPPRFSGLQFPNYSSELNVNALELDDSALYLCASSPGGDRVEKLFFGSGTQLSVL.

This chain uses TRBV7-6 with TRBJ2-1; D uncertain. The CDR3 consists of 17 residues. With 5 bases removed from V and 0 bases from J, the gap between germline ends came to 17 bases. CDR1 and CDR2 (germline): SGHVS, FNYEAQ. CDR3 DNA: TGTGCCAGCAGCCCGCTCCAACGCCCGAGCTCCTACAATGAGCAGTTCTTC. It yields the protein CASSPLQRPSSYNEQFF. Full variable domain (rest looked up from reference TRBV7-6 and TRBJ2-1): GAGVSQSPRYKVTKRGQDVALRCDPISGHVSLYWYRQALGQGPEFLTYFNYEAQQDKSGLPNDRFSAERPEGSISTLTIQRTEQRDSAMYRCASSPLQRPSSYNEQFFGPGTRLTVL.

This clone was observed many times. The rearrangement uses TRBV18 and TRBJ1-1; a possible D gene is TRBD1 (6 bases). This CDR3 spans 12 amino acids. Between the trimmed V and J ends, which lost 2 bases and 7 bases, there was a span of 8 bases. Germline CDR1 reads KGHSH; CDR2 reads LQKENI. CDR3 loop: CASSPDRYEAFF. CDR3 DNA sequence: TGTGCCAGCTCACCAGACAGGTATGAAGCTTTCTTT.

This clone was counted between two and nine times. The chain links TRBV7-9 to TRBJ2-3, with D unclear. Germline V gene data show CDR1 as SEHNR and CDR2 as FQNEAQ (reference sequence). The CDR3 length is 14 residues. Trimming stripped 7 bases from V and 0 bases from J, with 11 bases between. This CDR3 reads CASTQVGSTDTQYF. The CDR3 DNA reads TGTGCCAGCACCCAGGTGGGCAGCACAGATACGCAGTATTTT.

V usage is TRBV29-1 and J usage is TRBJ2-3; TRBD2 aligns across 9 bases. V was clipped by 7 bases and J by 7 bases; unmatched bases: 9. The CDR3 length is 13 residues. Germline V gene data show CDR1 as SQVTM and CDR2 as ANQGSEA. The CDR3 bases are TGCAGCGAGGTTAGCGGGAGTAAGAATACGCAGTATTTT. Translating gives CSEVSGSKNTQYF.

The chain combines TRBV6-5 with TRBJ2-2; TRBD1 might be the D (6 bases). The germline V and J ends were trimmed by 6 bases and 9 bases, with 14 bases remaining between them. Germline V lookup: CDR1 MNHEY, CDR2 SVGAGI. CDR3 length: 13 residues. The CDR3 DNA reads as TGTGCCAGCAGCAGTCAGGGGTTCTGGGAGCTGTTTTTT. Translated: CASSSQGFWELFF.

This chain joins TRBV11-3 and TRBJ2-3; D is uncertain. With 5 bases removed from V and 6 bases from J, the gap between germline ends came to 9 bases. Germline V gives CDR1 SGHNT, CDR2 YENEEA. The CDR3 loop spans 12 amino acids. Written as DNA, the CDR3 is TGTGCCAGCAGCCTCCAGGCGGATACGCAGTATTTT. The encoded protein is CASSLQADTQYF.

This sequence joins TRBV6-5 and TRBJ2-3, with D unclear. This CDR3 has 16 residues. Germline assignment: CDR1 MNHEY and CDR2 SVGAGI. The V gene lost 0 bases and the J gene lost 1 base, with 11 bases spanning the gap. CDR3 protein: CASSYSRGFGTDTQYF. The DNA of the CDR3 is TGTGCCAGCAGTTACTCGAGAGGATTCGGCACAGATACGCAGTATTTT.

J is TRBJ1-6 and V is TRBV28; 12 bases match TRBD1. The CDR3 has 18 amino acids. Losses at the gene ends were 2 bases for V and 1 base for J; bases not matched to a gene: 3. Per the germline V gene, CDR1 is MDHEN and CDR2 is SYDVKM. Here the CDR3 DNA reads TGTGCCAGCAGTTTAGGGACAGGGGGCGTTTCCTATAATTCACCCCTCCACTTT. Its protein is CASSLGTGGVSYNSPLHF.

This chain connects TRBV29-1 to TRBJ2-7; maybe TRBD1 (5 bases). CDR1 is SQVTM, CDR2 ANQGSEA, per germline. V gave up 5 bases and J gave up 2 bases, with 10 bases separating them. The CDR3 has 12 amino acids. The CDR3 sequence is CSVTAGPYEQYF. The CDR3 nucleotides read TGCAGCGTTACGGCAGGGCCCTACGAGCAGTACTTC.

This clone came up once. The chain combines TRBV7-3 with TRBJ2-1, with 8 bases lining up with TRBD1. V shed 5 bases and J 10 bases; nucleotides not matched to a gene: 10. This CDR3 spans 14 amino acids. Germline V lookup: CDR1 SGHTA, CDR2 FQGTGA. CDR3 loop: CASSPQGATSEQFF. The CDR3 DNA is TGTGCCAGCAGCCCCCAGGGGGCAACTAGCGAGCAGTTCTTC.

This clone is a singleton in its sample. This chain uses TRBV30 with TRBJ2-1; TRBD2 aligns across 7 bases. V shed 1 base, J shed 5 bases, and the junction held 8 bases outside the gene matches. CDR3 size: 15 residues. Germline CDR1 and CDR2: GTSNPN and SVGIG (reference sequence). The CDR3 here is CAWSAGTKVNNEQFF. The CDR3 nucleotides read TGTGCCTGGAGTGCCGGGACTAAAGTCAACAATGAGCAGTTCTTC.

V is TRBV5-1 and J is TRBJ2-3, with D unclear. Trimming left V 2 bases short and J 6 bases short, with 10 bases between. Germline-derived CDR1 and CDR2 are SGHRS and YFSETQ. CDR3 length equals 13 residues. CDR3 bases: TGCGCCAGCAGCTTACGGTATATGGATACGCAGTATTTT. Translation: CASSLRYMDTQYF.

The chain uses TRBV4-1 and TRBJ2-2, with 9 bases fitting TRBD2. The CDR3 is made up of 14 amino acids. Germline CDR1 and CDR2: MGHRA and YSYEKL. V was clipped by 4 bases and J by 7 bases; unmatched bases: 4. The CDR3 DNA is TGCGCCAGCAGCCCTAGCGGGAACGGCGGGGAGCTGTTTTTT. Translating it yields CASSPSGNGGELFF.

The rearrangement joins TRBV11-2 to TRBJ1-2; no definite D call. CDR3 length equals 15 residues. Trimming removed 3 bases from V and 2 bases from J, with 13 bases in between. Germline loops: CDR1 SGHAT, CDR2 FQNNGV. Here the CDR3 DNA reads TGTGCCAGCAGCTTCTCCTTGGGGAGAAACTATGGCTACACCTTC. Amino acid sequence: CASSFSLGRNYGYTF.

The chain links TRBV11-3 to TRBJ2-1; 8 bases fit TRBD2. Germline V gives CDR1 SGHNT, CDR2 YENEEA. With 3 bases clipped from V and 6 bases from J, the junction kept 16 bases outside the gene matches. The CDR3 totals 18 residues. The CDR3 DNA reads as TGTGCCAGCAGCTTTTCCTTCAGCGGGGGAGTTCTTGGCAATGAGCAGTTCTTC. Encoded protein: CASSFSFSGGVLGNEQFF.

This rearrangement joins TRBV2 to TRBJ2-2; 11 nucleotides line up with TRBD1. The CDR3 has 15 residues. V was pared by 6 bases and J by 5 bases, with 5 bases of the junction left unmatched. Germline-derived CDR1 and CDR2 are SNHLY and FYNNEI. CDR3 protein: CASRGQGGGTGELFF. CDR3 nucleotides: TGTGCCAGCAGGGGACAGGGGGGTGGGACCGGGGAGCTGTTTTTT.

V is TRBV9 and J is TRBJ1-1; D not resolved. Germline V gene lookup returns CDR1 SGDLS and CDR2 YYNGEE. The CDR3 spans 13 residues. V lost 0 bases and J lost 10, with 13 bases in between. CDR3 bases: TGTGCCAGCAGCGTAGAACCCGGGTTTGGAGCTTTCTTT. It translates to CASSVEPGFGAFF.

This clone showed up just once. The J gene is TRBJ2-3, the V gene TRBV27, with 12 bases identical to TRBD2. This CDR3 region has 17 residues. V shed 6 bases and J 3 bases; nucleotides not matched to a gene: 10. Germline loops: CDR1 MNHEY, CDR2 SMNVEV (reference sequence). CDR3 nucleotide sequence: TGTGCCAGCAGATTCTCTCTTACTAGCGGGAGGACAGATACGCAGTATTTT. Protein product: CASRFSLTSGRTDTQYF.

CDR3 amino acids: CASSFRTSGRAPGELFF. DNA for the CDR3: TGTGCCAGTAGTTTCAGGACTAGCGGGAGGGCCCCCGGGGAGCTGTTTTTT. The rearrangement links TRBV19 to TRBJ2-2; 15 bases align to TRBD2. With V trimmed by 5 bases and J by 6 bases, 7 bases remained unmatched. Germline loops: CDR1 LNHDA, CDR2 SQIVND (reference sequence). The CDR3 spans 17 residues.

This chain joins TRBV28 and TRBJ1-1; D is perhaps TRBD1 (5 bases). This CDR3 has 14 amino acids. The V gene's germline CDR1 is MDHEN and CDR2 SYDVKM. Trimming pared 3 bases from V and 3 bases from J, leaving 11 bases between. The CDR3: CASSFMGGDTEAFF. CDR3 nucleotides: TGTGCCAGCAGTTTTATGGGGGGGGACACTGAAGCTTTCTTT.

The genes are TRBV28 and TRBJ2-5; 8 nucleotides align to TRBD1. This CDR3 is built from 13 residues. The trim removed 9 bases at V and 2 bases at J, leaving 5 bases unmatched. The germline V gene encodes CDR1 MDHEN and CDR2 SYDVKM. CDR3 in amino acids: CASIDRGQETQYF. CDR3 sequence (DNA): TGTGCCAGTATAGACAGGGGACAAGAGACCCAGTACTTC. The whole variable domain, filled in from reference TRBV28 and TRBJ2-5, reads DVKVTQSSRYLVKRTGEKVFLECVQDMDHENMFWYRQDPGLGLRLIYFSYDVKMKEKGDIPEGYSVSREKKERFSLILESASTNQTSMYLCASIDRGQETQYFGPGTRLLVL.

This clone was observed a handful of times. This chain's CDR3 is CASSQEFAFNQPQHF. The CDR3 nucleotides are TGCGCCAGCAGCCAAGAGTTCGCGTTCAATCAGCCCCAGCATTTT. The chain recombines TRBV4-1 with TRBJ1-5; D is unresolved. CDR3 length equals 15 residues. Germline V gene lookup returns CDR1 MGHRA and CDR2 YSYEKL. Trimming cost V 0 bases and J 3 bases, with 9 bases left between them.

This clone was seen a handful of times. The rearrangement links TRBV3-1 (or the pseudogene TRBV3-2) to TRBJ1-1, with 9 bases that match TRBD1. The junction had 7 bases not matched to a gene; V was cut back by 1 base and J by 10 bases. CDR3 length: 14 amino acids. Germline V gives CDR1 LGHDT, CDR2 YNNKEL (reference sequence). CDR3: CASSQADRGPGAFF. The CDR3, as DNA: TGTGCCAGCAGCCAAGCGGACAGGGGCCCAGGAGCTTTCTTT.

Concerning this clone: A junction boundary mismatches the germline segment, possibly from a read error. This CDR3 is CSVEESSHEQYF. CDR3 nucleotide sequence: TGCAGCGTTGAAGAGTCCTCCCACGAGCAGTACTTC. V usage is TRBV29-1 and J usage is TRBJ2-7; no reliable D call. The CDR3 contains 12 residues. CDR1 is SQVTM and CDR2 is ANQGSEA in the germline V gene.

The chain recombines TRBV5-1 with TRBJ2-7; 11 nucleotides align to TRBD1. The CDR3 runs to 14 residues. The junction had 3 bases not matched to a gene; V was cut back by 4 bases and J by 3 bases. Germline CDR1 SGHRS, CDR2 YFSETQ. CDR3 residues: CASSKGQGDYEQYF. The CDR3 coding sequence is TGCGCCAGCAGCAAGGGACAGGGGGACTACGAGCAGTACTTC.